The T cell receptor beta chain under discussion was sequenced for a study of CD8 T cells in Susac syndrome. Blood CD8+ and CD4+ T cells underwent high-throughput TCR beta sequencing. The CD8+ and CD4+ T cells were negatively isolated, with the TEMRA cells enriched by FACS. Trimming left V 1 base short and J 6 bases short, with 10 bases between. CDR3 length: 14 residues. The germline CDR1 and CDR2 sequences are LGHDT and YNNKEL (reference sequence). The RNA input was about 0.5 to 1 ug, and it was reverse transcribed with random hexamers. Across 54 Vbeta and 13 Jbeta, TCR beta CDR3 was amplified with immunoSEQ multiplex PCR. In TCRdb, the immunoSEQ multiplex PCR reads were re-called with MiXCR into one record per CDR3 protein. The sample yields some 63,000 distinct CDR3 sequences, about 94% seen once.

The TCR comes from a human donor with multiple sclerosis. Sequencing input: CD8+ T cells from PBMCs. J is TRBJ1-5 and V is TRBV3-1, with D possibly matching TRBD1 (5 bases). The CDR3 loop is CASSQASGGQPQHF. CDR3 DNA sequence: TGTGCCAGCAGCCAAGCGAGCGGGGGTCAGCCCCAGCATTTT. The full variable domain, completed using reference TRBV3-1 and TRBJ1-5, is DTAVSQTPKYLVTQMGNDKSIKCEQNLGHDTMYWYKQDSKKFLKIMFSYNNKELIINETVPNRFSPKSPDKAHLNLHINSLELGDSAVYFCASSQASGGQPQHFGDGTRLSIL.